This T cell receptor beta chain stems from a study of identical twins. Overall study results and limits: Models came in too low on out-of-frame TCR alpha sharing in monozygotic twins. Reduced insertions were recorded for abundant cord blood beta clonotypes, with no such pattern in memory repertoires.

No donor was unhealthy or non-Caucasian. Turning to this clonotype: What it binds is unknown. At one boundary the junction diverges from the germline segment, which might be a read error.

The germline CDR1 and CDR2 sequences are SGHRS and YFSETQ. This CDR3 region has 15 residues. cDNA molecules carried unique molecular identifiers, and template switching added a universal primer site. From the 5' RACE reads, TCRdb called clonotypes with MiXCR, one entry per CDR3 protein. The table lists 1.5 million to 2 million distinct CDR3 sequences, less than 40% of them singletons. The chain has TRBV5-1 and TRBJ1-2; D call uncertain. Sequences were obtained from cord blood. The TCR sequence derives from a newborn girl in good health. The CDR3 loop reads CAGSLQDAGGYGYTF. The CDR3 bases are TGCGCCGGCAGCTTGCAGGACGCCGGTGGGTATGGCTACACCTTC.